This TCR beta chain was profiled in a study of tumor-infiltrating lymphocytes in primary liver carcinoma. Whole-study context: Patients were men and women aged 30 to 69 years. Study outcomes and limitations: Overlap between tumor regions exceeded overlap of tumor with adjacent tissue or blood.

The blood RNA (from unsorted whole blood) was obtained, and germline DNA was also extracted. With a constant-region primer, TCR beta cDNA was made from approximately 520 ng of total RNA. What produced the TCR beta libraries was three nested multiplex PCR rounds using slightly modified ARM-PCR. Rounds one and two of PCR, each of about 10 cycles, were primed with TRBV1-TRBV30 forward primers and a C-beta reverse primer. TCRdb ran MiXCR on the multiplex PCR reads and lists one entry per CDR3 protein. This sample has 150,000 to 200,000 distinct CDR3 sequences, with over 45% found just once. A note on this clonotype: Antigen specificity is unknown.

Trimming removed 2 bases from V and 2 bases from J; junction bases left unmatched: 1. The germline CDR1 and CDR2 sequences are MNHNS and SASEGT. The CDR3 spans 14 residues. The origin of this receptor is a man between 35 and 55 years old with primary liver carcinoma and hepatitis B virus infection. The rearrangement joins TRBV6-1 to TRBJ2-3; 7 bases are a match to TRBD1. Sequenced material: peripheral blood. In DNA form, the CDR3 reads TGTGCCAGCAGTGAAAGGGGGCCCACAGATACGCAGTATTTT. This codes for CASSERGPTDTQYF.